The following is a T cell receptor beta chain sequence with its context. The PCR made use of 60 Vbeta and 13 Jbeta primers. The method was immunoSEQ multiplex PCR; TCRdb's version includes in-frame clones alone and lacks a portion of them. Here the sample spans just over 65,000 clones, approximately 75% being singletons. This specimen comes from a study of cytomegalovirus exposure and HLA in healthy donors. The CDR3 runs 20 residues. V was clipped by 4 bases and J by 5 bases; unmatched bases: 22. Germline lookup yields CDR1 MNHEY and CDR2 SMNVEV (reference sequence). This chain uses TRBV27 with TRBJ1-1; 10 bases map to TRBD1. This clonotype was sampled from a human donor in good health. The sample comprised PBMCs. This chain's CDR3 is CASSYNPSRDRGLRVTEAFF. In DNA, the CDR3 is TGTGCCAGCAGTTACAACCCGAGTCGGGACAGGGGCCTGCGGGTGACTGAAGCTTTCTTT.